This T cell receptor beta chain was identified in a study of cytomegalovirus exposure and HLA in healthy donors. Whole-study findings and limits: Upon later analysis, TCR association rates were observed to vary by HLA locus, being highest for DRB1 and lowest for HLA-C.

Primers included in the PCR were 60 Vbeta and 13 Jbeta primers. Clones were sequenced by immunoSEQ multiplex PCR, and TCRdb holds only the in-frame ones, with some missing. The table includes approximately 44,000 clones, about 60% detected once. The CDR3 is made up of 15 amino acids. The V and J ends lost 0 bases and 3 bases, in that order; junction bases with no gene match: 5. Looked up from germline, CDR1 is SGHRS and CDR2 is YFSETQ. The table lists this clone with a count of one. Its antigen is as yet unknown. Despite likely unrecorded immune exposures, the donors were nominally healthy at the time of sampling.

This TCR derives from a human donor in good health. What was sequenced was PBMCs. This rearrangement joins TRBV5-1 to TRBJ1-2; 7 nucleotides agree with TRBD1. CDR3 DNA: TGCGCCAGCAGCTTGGCCACAGGGGCCGACTATGGCTACACCTTC. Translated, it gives CASSLATGADYGYTF.